Below are 5 T cell receptor beta chains sequenced from a single sample in a study of vaccination and CD4 T cells after COVID-19. The treatment was: approximately nine-day PBMC culture with coronavirus spike peptide pools or control peptides (ViraFEST assay). Oncomine TCR Beta short-read sequencing was applied to DNA from cultured CD4+ T cells. TCRdb fed the PCR reads into MiXCR, producing one record per CDR3 protein. This table holds roughly 19,000 distinct CDR3 sequences, 50% found once. For these TCRs, the target antigens are not known. What was sequenced was CD4+ T cells from blood, cultured in vitro. All receptors derive from a human donor who had recovered from COVID-19.

V and J are TRBV15 and TRBJ1-5; weak D call: TRBD1 (6 bases). Trimming pared 0 bases from V and 10 bases from J, leaving 13 bases between. In germline, CDR1 is LNHNV, CDR2 YYDKDF (reference sequence). The CDR3 loop spans 14 amino acids. CDR3 nucleotides: TGTGCCACCAGCAGAGAGGGGGGCAGGGTACCCCAGCATTTT. Its translation: CATSREGGRVPQHF.

This clonotype has only a few counts. The rearrangement uses TRBV19 and TRBJ1-5; D gene ambiguous. The V end was cut by 9 bases, the J end by 0 bases, with 12 bases between. Germline CDR1 is LNHDA and CDR2 is SQIVND (reference sequence). This CDR3 is 14 amino acids long. The DNA of the CDR3 is TGTGCCAGCCGACGGGGAACTAGCAATCAGCCCCAGCATTTT. Residues: CASRRGTSNQPQHF.

The chain couples TRBV20-1 to TRBJ2-2, with 11 bases matching TRBD1. Germline values: CDR1 DFQATT, CDR2 SNEGSKA (reference sequence). The CDR3 is 12 residues long. Trimming took 6 bases from V and 11 from J; bases not matched to a gene: 5. Written as DNA, the CDR3 is TGCAGTGCCAGGACAGGGGGCGCTGAGCTGTTTTTT. Protein: CSARTGGAELFF.

This chain connects TRBV19 to TRBJ2-5; TRBD1 matches 12 bases. Germline V gene data show CDR1 as LNHDA and CDR2 as SQIVND (reference sequence). The CDR3 runs to 17 residues. V lost 3 bases and J lost 4; bases outside the gene matches: 9. The CDR3 nucleotides read TGTGCCAGTAGTATCTCATCCGGGACAGGGGGCGGAGAGACCCAGTACTTC. Amino acid sequence: CASSISSGTGGGETQYF. The complete variable domain, with remaining parts taken from reference TRBV19 and TRBJ2-5, reads DGGITQSPKYLFRKEGQNVTLSCEQNLNHDAMYWYRQDPGQGLRLIYYSQIVNDFQKGDIAEGYSVSREKKESFPLTVTSAQKNPTAFYLCASSISSGTGGGETQYFGPGTRLLVL.

The V gene is TRBV2, the J gene TRBJ2-1, with 10 bases lining up with TRBD1. Looked up from germline, CDR1 is SNHLY and CDR2 is FYNNEI. After removal of 7 bases from V and 4 bases from J, the junction contained 7 bases not matched to a gene. This CDR3 has 15 amino acids. CDR3 bases: TGTGCCAGCACCTTAAGGGACAGGGGATACAATGAGCAGTTCTTC. Amino acid sequence: CASTLRDRGYNEQFF.